This T cell receptor (beta chain) came from a study of shared clonotypes between healthy human individuals. This table comes from immunoSEQ multiplex PCR, and its TCRdb copy is limited to in-frame clones, with some not included. The table shows over a million clones, with approximately 68% occurring only once. For this clone: Antigen specificity is unknown.

Study-wide results and caveats: Generally, naive subsets (rather than memory subsets) showed larger estimated richness.

Germline V gene data show CDR1 as MDHEN and CDR2 as SYDVKM. The CDR3 is 15 residues long. Trimming cost V 2 bases and J 6 bases, with 14 bases left between them. The source of this sequence is a man aged 18 to 30 in good health. Sequences were obtained from memory CD4+ T cells sorted from blood. Described subset: CD45RA-negative fraction. The chain joins TRBV28 to TRBJ1-5; D remains ambiguous. CDR3 loop: CASSLIPGDLQPQHF. For the CDR3, the DNA is TGTGCCAGCAGTTTAATACCAGGAGATCTTCAGCCCCAGCATTTT. Combining the CDR3 with reference TRBV28 and TRBJ1-5 gives the whole variable domain DVKVTQSSRYLVKRTGEKVFLECVQDMDHENMFWYRQDPGLGLRLIYFSYDVKMKEKGDIPEGYSVSREKKERFSLILESASTNQTSMYLCASSLIPGDLQPQHFGDGTRLSIL.